The table lists the clone carrying this T cell receptor (beta chain) with a few counts. The antigen remains unidentified. V shed 5 bases and J shed 5 bases, with 12 bases lying between them. The CDR3 loop spans 14 amino acids. Germline CDR1 and CDR2: SEHNR and FQNEAQ (reference sequence). Every donor gave about 9 milliliters of peripheral blood. This entry is derived from a study of blood T cells in healthy people across ages. Study results and limitations: Diversity of TCR beta per million T cells declined in a roughly linear way with age.

A second PCR, run for roughly 7 to 12 cycles, used a sample-barcoded 5' primer plus a J-beta primer mix. The template-switch adaptor was a 5' adaptor with 12 random nucleotides. It tagged each cDNA molecule. Each CDR3 protein gets one entry after TCRdb re-called the 5' RACE reads with MiXCR. Found here are roughly 1,000,000 distinct CDR3 sequences, about 23% of them singletons; the top ten hold around 0.7%. This sample was also put to use in a study of T cells of mothers and their children. That paper states: The people who donated were a few healthy Caucasian mothers and their six children.

The sequenced sample was blood. The source is a girl aged 2 to 10 in good health. The genes are TRBV7-9 and TRBJ1-4; no reliable D call. The CDR3 nucleotides read TGTGCCAGCAGCCGTGGGATCGGAAATGAAAAACTGTTTTTT. The encoded protein is CASSRGIGNEKLFF.